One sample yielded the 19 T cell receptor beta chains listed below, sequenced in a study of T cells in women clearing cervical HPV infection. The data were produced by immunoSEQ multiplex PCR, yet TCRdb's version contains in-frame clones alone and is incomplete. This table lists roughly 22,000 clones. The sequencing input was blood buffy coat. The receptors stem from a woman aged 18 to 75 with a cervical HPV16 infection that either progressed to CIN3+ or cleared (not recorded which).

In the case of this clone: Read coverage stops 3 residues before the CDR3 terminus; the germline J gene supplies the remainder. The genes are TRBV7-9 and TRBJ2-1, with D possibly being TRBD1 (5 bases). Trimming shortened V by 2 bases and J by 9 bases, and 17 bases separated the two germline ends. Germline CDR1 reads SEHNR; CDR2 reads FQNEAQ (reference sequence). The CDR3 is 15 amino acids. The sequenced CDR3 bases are TGTGCCAGCAGCTTAAAAAGGGGCCTCCTTTTTGAG. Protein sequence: CASSLKRGLLFE. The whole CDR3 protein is CASSLKRGLLFEQFF.

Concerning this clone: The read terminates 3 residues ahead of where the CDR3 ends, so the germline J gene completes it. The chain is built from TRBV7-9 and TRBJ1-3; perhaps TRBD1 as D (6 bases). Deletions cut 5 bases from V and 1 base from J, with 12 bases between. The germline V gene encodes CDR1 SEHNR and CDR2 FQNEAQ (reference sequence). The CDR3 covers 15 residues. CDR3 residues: CASSGSGQSGNTIYF. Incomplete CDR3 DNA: TGTGCCAGCAGCGGCTCCGGACAGTCTGGAAACACC.

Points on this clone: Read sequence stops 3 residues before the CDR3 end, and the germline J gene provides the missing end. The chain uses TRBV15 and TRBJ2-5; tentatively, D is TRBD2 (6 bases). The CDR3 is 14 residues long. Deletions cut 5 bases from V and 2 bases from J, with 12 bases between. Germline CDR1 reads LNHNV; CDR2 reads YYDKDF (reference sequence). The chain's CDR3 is CATSGGTLQETQYF. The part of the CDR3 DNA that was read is TGTGCCACCAGCGGGGGGACCTTACAAGAGACC.

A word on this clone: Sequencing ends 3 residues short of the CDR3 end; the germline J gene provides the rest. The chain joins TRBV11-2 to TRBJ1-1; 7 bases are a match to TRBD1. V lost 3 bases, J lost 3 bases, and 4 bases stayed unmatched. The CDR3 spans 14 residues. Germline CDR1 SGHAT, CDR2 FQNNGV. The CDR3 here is CASSLATGDTEAFF. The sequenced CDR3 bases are TGTGCCAGCAGCTTGGCTACAGGGGACACTGAA. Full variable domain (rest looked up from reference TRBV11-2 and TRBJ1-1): EAGVAQSPRYKIIEKRQSVAFWCNPISGHATLYWYQQILGQGPKLLIQFQNNGVVDDSQLPKDRFSAERLKGVDSTLKIQPAKLEDSAVYLCASSLATGDTEAFFGQGTRLTVV.

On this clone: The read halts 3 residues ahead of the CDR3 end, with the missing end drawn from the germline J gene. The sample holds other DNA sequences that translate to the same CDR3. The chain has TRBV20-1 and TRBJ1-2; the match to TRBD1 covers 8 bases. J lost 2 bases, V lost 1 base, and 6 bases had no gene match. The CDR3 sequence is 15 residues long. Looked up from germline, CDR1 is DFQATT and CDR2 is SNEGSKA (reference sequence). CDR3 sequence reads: CSARVDREGNYGYTF. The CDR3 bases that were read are TGCAGTGCTAGAGTGGACAGGGAGGGAAACTATGGC.

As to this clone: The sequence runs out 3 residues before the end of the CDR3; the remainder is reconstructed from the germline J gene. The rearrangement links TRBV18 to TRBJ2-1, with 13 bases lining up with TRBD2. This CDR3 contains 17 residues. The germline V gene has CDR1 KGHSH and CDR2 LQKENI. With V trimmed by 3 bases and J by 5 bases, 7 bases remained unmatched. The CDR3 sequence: CASSPLRLAGGHNEQFF. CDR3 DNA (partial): TGTGCCAGCTCACCTCTAAGACTAGCGGGAGGCCACAATGAG.

CDR3 residues: CASSRGNQPQHF. The CDR3 bases that were read are TGTGCCAGCTCACGAGGGAATCAGCCC. The V gene is TRBV18, the J gene TRBJ1-5; D gene unclear. The read finishes 3 residues shy of the CDR3 end, and the germline J gene is used to complete it. The CDR3 has 12 amino acids. CDR1 is KGHSH and CDR2 is LQKENI in the germline V gene. Between the trimmed V and J ends, which lost 4 bases and 4 bases, there was a span of 5 bases.

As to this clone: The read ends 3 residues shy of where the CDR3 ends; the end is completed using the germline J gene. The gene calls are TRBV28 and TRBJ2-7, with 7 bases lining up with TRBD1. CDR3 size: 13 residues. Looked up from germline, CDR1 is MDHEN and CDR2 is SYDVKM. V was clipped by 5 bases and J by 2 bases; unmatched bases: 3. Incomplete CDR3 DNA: TGTGCCAGCAGTAAAGGGACAGCCTACGAG. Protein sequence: CASSKGTAYE. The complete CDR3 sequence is CASSKGTAYEQYF. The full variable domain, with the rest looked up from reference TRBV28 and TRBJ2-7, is DVKVTQSSRYLVKRTGEKVFLECVQDMDHENMFWYRQDPGLGLRLIYFSYDVKMKEKGDIPEGYSVSREKKERFSLILESASTNQTSMYLCASSKGTAYEQYFGPGTRLTVT.

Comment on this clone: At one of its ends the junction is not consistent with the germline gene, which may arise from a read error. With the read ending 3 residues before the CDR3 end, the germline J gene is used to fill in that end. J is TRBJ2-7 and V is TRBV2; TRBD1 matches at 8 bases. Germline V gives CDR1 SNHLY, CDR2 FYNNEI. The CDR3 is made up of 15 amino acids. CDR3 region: CASREGTGFFYEQYF. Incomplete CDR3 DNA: TGTGCCAGCAGAGAAGGGACAGGCTTTTTTTACGAG.

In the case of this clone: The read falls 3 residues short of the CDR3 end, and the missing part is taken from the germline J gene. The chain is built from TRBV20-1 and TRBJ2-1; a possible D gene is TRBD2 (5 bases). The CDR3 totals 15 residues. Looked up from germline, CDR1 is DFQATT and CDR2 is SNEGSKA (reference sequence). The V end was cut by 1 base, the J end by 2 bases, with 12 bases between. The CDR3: CSARVTSGTYNEQFF. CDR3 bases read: TGCAGTGCTAGAGTCACGAGCGGTACCTACAATGAG.

The CDR3 DNA, read in part, is TGTGCCAGCAGCCGATTGGACAGGGATCCAAAAGAGACC. It specifies CASSRLDRDPKET. The CDR3, in full, reads CASSRLDRDPKETQYF. The gene calls are TRBV14 and TRBJ2-5, with 8 nucleotides matching TRBD1. The read terminates 3 residues ahead of where the CDR3 ends, so the germline J gene completes it. The CDR3 length is 16 residues. The V gene end was trimmed by 4 bases and the J gene end by 3 bases; junction bases not matched to a gene: 10. Germline CDR1 reads SGHDN; CDR2 reads FVKESK.

The covered CDR3 bases are TGCGCCAGTCGATTGAGGGACCAAGAGACC. Translated: CASRLRDQET. The whole CDR3 region reads CASRLRDQETQYF. The rearrangement uses TRBV5-1 and TRBJ2-5; D perhaps matches TRBD2 (5 bases). The read stops 3 residues short of the end of the CDR3; the missing end is completed from the germline J gene. This CDR3 contains 13 residues. Trimming pared 8 bases from V and 0 bases from J, leaving 11 bases between. Germline-derived CDR1 and CDR2 are SGHRS and YFSETQ.

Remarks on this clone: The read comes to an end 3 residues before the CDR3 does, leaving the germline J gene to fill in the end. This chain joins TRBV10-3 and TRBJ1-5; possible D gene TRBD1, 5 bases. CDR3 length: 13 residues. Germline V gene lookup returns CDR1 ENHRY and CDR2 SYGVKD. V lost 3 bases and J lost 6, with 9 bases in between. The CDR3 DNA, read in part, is TGTGCCATCAGTGAACCGGGGGGTCAGCCC. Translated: CAISEPGGQP. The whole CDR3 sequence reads CAISEPGGQPQHF.

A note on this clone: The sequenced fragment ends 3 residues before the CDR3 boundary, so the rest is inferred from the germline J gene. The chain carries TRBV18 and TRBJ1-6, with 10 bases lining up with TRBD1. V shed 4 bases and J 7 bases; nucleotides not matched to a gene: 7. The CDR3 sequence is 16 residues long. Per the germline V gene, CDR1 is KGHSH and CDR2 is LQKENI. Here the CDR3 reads CASSLTGGEENSPLHF. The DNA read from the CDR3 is TGTGCCAGCTCACTGACAGGGGGCGAAGAAAATTCACCC.

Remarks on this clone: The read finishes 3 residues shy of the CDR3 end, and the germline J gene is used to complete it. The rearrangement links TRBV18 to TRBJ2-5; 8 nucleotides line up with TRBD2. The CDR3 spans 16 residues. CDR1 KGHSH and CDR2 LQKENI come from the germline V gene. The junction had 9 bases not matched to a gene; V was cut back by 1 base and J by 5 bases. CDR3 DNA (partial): TGTGCCAGCTCACCACAGACAGCGGGAGAGGAGGAGACC. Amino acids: CASSPQTAGEEET. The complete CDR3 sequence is CASSPQTAGEEETQYF.

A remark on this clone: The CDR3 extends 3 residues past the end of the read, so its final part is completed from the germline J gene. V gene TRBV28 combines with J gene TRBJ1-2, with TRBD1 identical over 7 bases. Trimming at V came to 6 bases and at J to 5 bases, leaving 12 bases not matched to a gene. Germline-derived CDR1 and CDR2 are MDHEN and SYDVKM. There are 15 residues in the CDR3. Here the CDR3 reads CASSVLTGTSYGYTF. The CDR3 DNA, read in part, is TGTGCCAGCAGCGTTCTGACAGGGACCTCTTATGGC.

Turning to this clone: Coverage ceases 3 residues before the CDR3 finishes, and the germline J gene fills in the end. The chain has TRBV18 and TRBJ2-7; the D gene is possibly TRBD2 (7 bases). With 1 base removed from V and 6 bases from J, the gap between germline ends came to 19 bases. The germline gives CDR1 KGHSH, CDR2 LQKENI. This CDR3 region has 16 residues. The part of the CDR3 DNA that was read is TGTGCCAGCTCACCACGTGTAGCGGGTGAAGGGGGCGAG. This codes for CASSPRVAGEGGE. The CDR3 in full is CASSPRVAGEGGEQYF.

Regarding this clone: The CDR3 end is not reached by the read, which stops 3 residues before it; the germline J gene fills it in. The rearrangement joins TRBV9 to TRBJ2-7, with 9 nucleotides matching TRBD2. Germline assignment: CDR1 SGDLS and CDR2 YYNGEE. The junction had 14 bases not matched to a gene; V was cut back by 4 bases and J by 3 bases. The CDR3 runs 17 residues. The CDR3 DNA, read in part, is TGTGCCAGCAGCCCGTCAGGGGGGTGGACTAGCGTCTACGAG. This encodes CASSPSGGWTSVYE. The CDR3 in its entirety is CASSPSGGWTSVYEQYF.

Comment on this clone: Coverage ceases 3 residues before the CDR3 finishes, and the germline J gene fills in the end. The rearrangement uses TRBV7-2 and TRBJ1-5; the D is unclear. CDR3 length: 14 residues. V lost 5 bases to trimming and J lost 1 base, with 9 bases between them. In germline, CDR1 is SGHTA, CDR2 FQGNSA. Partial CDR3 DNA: TGTGCCAGCAGCCCCCAAGGCAGCAATCAGCCC. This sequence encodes CASSPQGSNQP. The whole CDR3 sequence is CASSPQGSNQPQHF.